This TCR beta chain originates from a study of cytomegalovirus exposure and HLA in healthy donors. The J segment lost 0 bases and the V segment lost 4 bases, leaving 9 bases of the junction unmatched. In germline, CDR1 is SEHNR, CDR2 FQNEAQ (reference sequence). CDR3 length: 17 amino acids. PCR primers comprised 60 Vbeta and 13 Jbeta primers. Sequencing used immunoSEQ multiplex PCR; TCRdb keeps in-frame clones, though not all of them. The sample has 110,000 to 150,000 clones; about 72% are singletons. The rearrangement links TRBV7-9 to TRBJ1-5, with 7 bases lining up with TRBD1. The TCR originated in a man aged 40-50 years in good health and CMV-seronegative. Material: PBMCs. This CDR3 reads CASSSGQRVYSNQPQHF. DNA of the CDR3: TGTGCCAGCAGCTCGGGACAGCGAGTTTATAGCAATCAGCCCCAGCATTTT.